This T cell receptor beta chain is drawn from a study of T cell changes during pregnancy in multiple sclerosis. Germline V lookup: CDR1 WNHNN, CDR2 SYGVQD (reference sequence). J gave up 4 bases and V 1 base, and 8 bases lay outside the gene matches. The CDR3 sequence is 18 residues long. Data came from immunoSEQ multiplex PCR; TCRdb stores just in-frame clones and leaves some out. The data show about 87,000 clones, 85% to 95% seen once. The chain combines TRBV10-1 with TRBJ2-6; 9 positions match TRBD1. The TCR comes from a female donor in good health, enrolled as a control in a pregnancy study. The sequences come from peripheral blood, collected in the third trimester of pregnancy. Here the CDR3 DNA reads TGCGCCAGCAGTGAGTTGGGGACAGGGCTGTCCGGGGCCAACGTCCTGACTTTC. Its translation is CASSELGTGLSGANVLTF.